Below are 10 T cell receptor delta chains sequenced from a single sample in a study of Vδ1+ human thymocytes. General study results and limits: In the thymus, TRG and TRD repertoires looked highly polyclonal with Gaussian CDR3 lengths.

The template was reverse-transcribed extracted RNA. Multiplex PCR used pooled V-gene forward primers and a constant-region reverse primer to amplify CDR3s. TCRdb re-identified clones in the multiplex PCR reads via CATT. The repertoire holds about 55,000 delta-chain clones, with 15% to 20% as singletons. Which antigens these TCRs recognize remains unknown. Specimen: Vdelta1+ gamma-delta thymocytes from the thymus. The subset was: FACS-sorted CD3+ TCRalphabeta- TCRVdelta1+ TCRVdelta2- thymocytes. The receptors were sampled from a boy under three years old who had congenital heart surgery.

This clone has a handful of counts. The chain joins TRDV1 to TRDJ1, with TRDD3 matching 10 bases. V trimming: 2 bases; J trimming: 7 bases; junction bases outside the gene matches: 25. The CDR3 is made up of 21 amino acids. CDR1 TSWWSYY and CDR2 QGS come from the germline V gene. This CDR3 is CALGEGTFPSIYWGIRGKLIF. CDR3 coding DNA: TGTGCTCTTGGGGAAGGGACCTTCCCTAGTATTTACTGGGGGATCCGGGGTAAACTCATCTTT.

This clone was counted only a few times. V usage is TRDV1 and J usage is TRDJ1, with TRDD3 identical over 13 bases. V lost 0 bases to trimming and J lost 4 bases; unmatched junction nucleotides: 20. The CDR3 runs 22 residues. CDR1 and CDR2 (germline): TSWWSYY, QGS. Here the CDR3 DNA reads TGTGCTCTTGGGGAACTGAATCCTAACGCATGGAACTGGGGGATACGCGTCGATAAACTCATCTTT. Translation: CALGELNPNAWNWGIRVDKLIF.

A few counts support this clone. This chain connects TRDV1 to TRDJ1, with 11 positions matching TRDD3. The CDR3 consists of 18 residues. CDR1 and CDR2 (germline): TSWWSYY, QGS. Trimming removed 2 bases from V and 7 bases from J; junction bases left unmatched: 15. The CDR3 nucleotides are TGTGCTCTTGGGGAAAGAAGGGGGGGACTGGGGGATATCGGTAAACTCATCTTT. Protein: CALGERRGGLGDIGKLIF.

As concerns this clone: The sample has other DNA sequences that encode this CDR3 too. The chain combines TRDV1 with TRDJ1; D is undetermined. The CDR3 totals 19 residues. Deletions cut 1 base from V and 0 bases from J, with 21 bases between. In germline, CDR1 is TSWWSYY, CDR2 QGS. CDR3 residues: CALGEPYTLIGVNTDKLIF. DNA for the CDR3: TGTGCTCTTGGGGAACCCTATACACTTATAGGGGTTAACACCGATAAACTCATCTTT.

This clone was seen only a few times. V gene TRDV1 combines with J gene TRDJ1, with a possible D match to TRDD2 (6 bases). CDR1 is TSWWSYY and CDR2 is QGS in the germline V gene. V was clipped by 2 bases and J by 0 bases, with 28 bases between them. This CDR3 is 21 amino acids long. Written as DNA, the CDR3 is TGTGCTCTTGGGGAAGAAGCCGTCCTACTGATTCCTAGGAGTTACACCGATAAACTCATCTTT. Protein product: CALGEEAVLLIPRSYTDKLIF.

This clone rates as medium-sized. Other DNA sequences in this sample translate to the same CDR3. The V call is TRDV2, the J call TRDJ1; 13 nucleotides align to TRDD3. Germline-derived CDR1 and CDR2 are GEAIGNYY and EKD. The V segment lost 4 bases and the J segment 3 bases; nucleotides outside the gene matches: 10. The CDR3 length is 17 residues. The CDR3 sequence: CACDLLLGDTRSDKLIF. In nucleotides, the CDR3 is TGTGCCTGTGATCTCTTACTGGGGGATACGCGGTCCGATAAACTCATCTTT.

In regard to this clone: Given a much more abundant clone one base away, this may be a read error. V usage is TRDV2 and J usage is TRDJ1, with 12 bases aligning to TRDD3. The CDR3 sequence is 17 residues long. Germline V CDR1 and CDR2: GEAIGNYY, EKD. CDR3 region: CACDRSLGDTRTGKLIF. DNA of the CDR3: TGTGCCTGTGACAGGTCCCTGGGGGATACGCGGACCGGTAAACTCATCTTT.

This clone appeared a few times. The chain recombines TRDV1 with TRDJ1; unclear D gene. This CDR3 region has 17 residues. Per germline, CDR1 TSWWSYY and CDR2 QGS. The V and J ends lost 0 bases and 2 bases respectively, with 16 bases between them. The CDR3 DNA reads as TGTGCTCTTGGGGAACTAGCTATCAGAGGGAGAACCGATAAACTCATCTTT. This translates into CALGELAIRGRTDKLIF.

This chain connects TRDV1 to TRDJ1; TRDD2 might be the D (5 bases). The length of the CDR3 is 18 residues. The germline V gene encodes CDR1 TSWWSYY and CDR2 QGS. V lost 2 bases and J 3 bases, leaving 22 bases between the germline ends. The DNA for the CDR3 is TGTGCTCTTGGGGAAAAAAGGTACCTACCGGGCCCGCCCGATAAACTCATCTTT. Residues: CALGEKRYLPGPPDKLIF.

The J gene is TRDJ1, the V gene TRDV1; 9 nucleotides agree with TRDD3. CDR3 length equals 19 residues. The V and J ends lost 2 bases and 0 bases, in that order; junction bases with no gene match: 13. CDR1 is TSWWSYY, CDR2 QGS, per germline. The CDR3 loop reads CALGEDAGDTGRYTDKLIF. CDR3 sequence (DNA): TGTGCTCTTGGGGAAGACGCTGGGGATACGGGGAGGTACACCGATAAACTCATCTTT.